The 22 T cell receptor beta chains presented below share a single source sample, sequenced in a study of blood T cells in healthy people across ages (dated by TCRdb to between 2014 and 2016). Library preparation employed 5' RACE. Sequencing took place on an Illumina HiSeq 2500. A second about 7 to 11 cycle PCR used a sample-barcoded 5' primer and a J-beta primer mix. TCRdb reworked the public reads: Q25 trimming with fastp, MiXCR clone assembly, productive beta chains retained. When rows share a CDR3 protein, they turn into one entry using the most common DNA and genes. The sample table holds 750,000 to 1,000,000 distinct CDR3 sequences, of which around 29% were seen once. Around 9.6% of the sample is taken by the ten largest. These same data were also listed under a study on T cells of mothers and their children.

Sequencing input: blood. The receptors here all came from a woman in her thirties or forties in good health.

This clonotype was observed a few times. This chain connects TRBV27 to TRBJ2-7, with 11 nucleotides matching TRBD2. The CDR3 contains 15 residues. V lost 5 bases, J lost 3 bases, and 6 bases stayed unmatched. Germline V CDR1 and CDR2: MNHEY, SMNVEV (reference sequence). The CDR3 loop reads CASSDLAGGHYEQYF. The CDR3, as DNA: TGTGCCAGCAGTGATCTAGCGGGGGGACACTACGAGCAGTACTTC.

The V gene is TRBV7-9, the J gene TRBJ2-5; 7 positions match TRBD2. V was pared by 3 bases and J by 11 bases, with 9 bases of the junction left unmatched. The CDR3 is 13 residues long. CDR1 and CDR2 from the germline V gene are SEHNR and FQNEAQ (reference sequence). The CDR3 sequence: CASSFPGGGVQYF. CDR3 nucleotides: TGTGCCAGCAGCTTCCCGGGGGGAGGGGTGCAGTACTTC.

The rearrangement links TRBV6-2 or TRBV6-3 to TRBJ2-1, with 7 bases lining up with TRBD1. CDR3 length: 13 amino acids. V lost 6 bases and J lost 5; bases outside the gene matches: 4. Per the germline V gene, CDR1 is MNHEY and CDR2 is SVGEGT. CDR3 DNA: TGTGCCAGCAGAACAGGGGCCAACAATGAGCAGTTCTTC. Protein product: CASRTGANNEQFF.

This clonotype was observed many times. The CDR3 reads CSAKIQGDGSIQYF. In nucleotides, the CDR3 is TGCAGTGCTAAAATCCAGGGGGACGGGAGCATTCAGTACTTC. The chain carries TRBV20-1 and TRBJ2-4; D perhaps matches TRBD1 (7 bases). The CDR3 contains 14 residues. Germline CDR1 reads DFQATT; CDR2 reads SNEGSKA (reference sequence). Between the trimmed V and J ends, which lost 4 bases and 9 bases, there was a span of 19 bases.

CDR3 region: CSARDVGGGETQYF. The CDR3 DNA sequence: TGCAGTGCTAGAGATGTCGGGGGCGGGGAGACCCAGTACTTC. This chain connects TRBV20-1 to TRBJ2-7, with D perhaps assigned TRBD1 or TRBD2 (6 bases each). The better agreement between TRBJ2-5 and the DNA end casts doubt on the J call. The CDR3 sequence is 14 residues long. Germline V gives CDR1 DFQATT, CDR2 SNEGSKA (reference sequence).

V is TRBV12-3 or TRBV12-4 and J is TRBJ2-1; D possibly uses TRBD1 or TRBD2 (5 bases each). V was clipped by 3 bases and J by 2 bases, with 11 bases between them. The CDR3 has 15 residues. CDR3 residues: CASSFPGTPYNEQFF. Here the CDR3 DNA reads TGTGCCAGCAGTTTCCCAGGGACCCCCTACAATGAGCAGTTCTTC.

The V call is TRBV30, the J call TRBJ2-1; D is undetermined. Germline V gene sequence: CDR1 GTSNPN, CDR2 SVGIG (reference sequence). CDR3 length equals 14 residues. V lost 1 base and J lost 4, with 11 bases in between. The CDR3 DNA reads as TGTGCCTGGAGTGCCTGGGTGGCATACAATGAGCAGTTCTTC. This translates into CAWSAWVAYNEQFF.

There are a few counts of this clonotype. The V call is TRBV2, the J call TRBJ2-1, with D tentatively TRBD1 (6 bases). The ends were cut back, 8 bases at V and 5 bases at J, with 19 bases in the middle. From germline, CDR1 is SNHLY and CDR2 FYNNEI. The CDR3 sequence is 15 residues long. This CDR3 is CASFPTRTVNNEQFF. DNA for the CDR3: TGTGCCAGCTTCCCAACTCGGACAGTCAACAATGAGCAGTTCTTC.

This clonotype was recorded a few times. The J gene is TRBJ1-4, the V gene TRBV28, with unresolved D. The CDR3 is 15 amino acids. Between the trimmed V and J ends, which lost 6 bases and 3 bases, there was a span of 14 bases. Germline V gives CDR1 MDHEN, CDR2 SYDVKM. Written as DNA, the CDR3 is TGTGCCAGCAGGGGGATCCTTAAGGCTAATGAAAAACTGTTTTTT. This translates into CASRGILKANEKLFF. Combining the CDR3 with reference TRBV28 and TRBJ1-4 gives the whole variable domain DVKVTQSSRYLVKRTGEKVFLECVQDMDHENMFWYRQDPGLGLRLIYFSYDVKMKEKGDIPEGYSVSREKKERFSLILESASTNQTSMYLCASRGILKANEKLFFGSGTQLSVL.

This clonotype was found a few times. The genes are TRBV27 and TRBJ2-4; TRBD2 agrees at 13 bases. CDR1 is MNHEY, CDR2 SMNVEV, per germline (reference sequence). The CDR3 spans 19 residues. J gave up 0 bases and V 4 bases, and 9 bases lay outside the gene matches. CDR3 region: CASSSSGLAGDLAKNIQYF. The CDR3 DNA is TGTGCCAGCAGTTCCTCCGGACTAGCGGGGGACCTAGCCAAAAACATTCAGTACTTC.

V gene TRBV24-1 combines with J gene TRBJ2-3, with 7 nucleotides matching TRBD2. Per the germline V gene, CDR1 is KGHDR and CDR2 is SFDVKD. This CDR3 is 15 amino acids long. V lost 4 bases, J lost 3 bases, and 6 bases stayed unmatched. DNA for the CDR3: TGTGCCACCAGTGACCCTCAGCGGGGTACAGATACGCAGTATTTT. It encodes CATSDPQRGTDTQYF.

The table lists this clonotype with a few counts. The gene calls are TRBV5-1 and TRBJ2-7, with D tentatively TRBD1 or TRBD2 (5 bases each). The CDR3 has 15 residues. The V and J ends lost 3 bases and 9 bases respectively, with 22 bases between them. The V gene's germline CDR1 is SGHRS and CDR2 YFSETQ. DNA of the CDR3: TGCGCCAGCAGCTGGGGGTCGGCAGAGACTACGGGGCAGTACTTC. This gives the protein CASSWGSAETTGQYF.

This clonotype appeared once. The CDR3 DNA reads TGCAGTGCTAGCAGAAAGGGGGGATACCAAGAGACCCAGTACTTC. It codes for CSASRKGGYQETQYF. This chain links TRBV20-1 with TRBJ2-5; possibly TRBD1 or TRBD2 for D (6 bases each). V was clipped by 3 bases and J by 0 bases, with 14 bases between them. The CDR3 has 15 residues. The V gene's germline CDR1 is DFQATT and CDR2 SNEGSKA (reference sequence).

This clonotype was seen ten or more times. The V call is TRBV13, the J call TRBJ2-4, with TRBD1 matching over 11 bases. This CDR3 has 20 residues. The trim removed 5 bases at V and 3 bases at J, leaving 18 bases unmatched. Germline CDR1 is PRHDT and CDR2 is FYEKMQ (reference sequence). CDR3 sequence reads: CASSQTPGQGVEKDKNIQYF. Written as DNA, the CDR3 is TGTGCCAGCAGCCAGACCCCGGGACAGGGGGTGGAAAAGGACAAAAACATTCAGTACTTC.

This clonotype was recorded at least ten times. This chain connects TRBV5-1 to TRBJ2-6, with TRBD1 as a possible D gene (5 bases). Trimming took off 5 bases at V and 2 bases at J, with 11 bases between the two ends. This CDR3 is 15 amino acids long. Germline V gene lookup returns CDR1 SGHRS and CDR2 YFSETQ. CDR3 sequence reads: CASRQGSTGANVLTF. DNA of the CDR3: TGCGCCAGCAGGCAGGGTTCTACTGGGGCCAACGTCCTGACTTTC.

This clonotype has a count of ten or more. The chain employs TRBV5-1 and TRBJ1-2; TRBD1 agrees at 9 bases. The germline V gene encodes CDR1 SGHRS and CDR2 YFSETQ. The length of the CDR3 is 13 residues. V gave up 5 bases and J gave up 7 bases; unmatched junction bases: 6. The CDR3 loop reads CASREGQGSGYTF. CDR3 bases: TGCGCCAGCAGGGAGGGACAGGGCAGTGGCTACACCTTC.

This clonotype occurred a few times. J is TRBJ1-2 and V is TRBV5-1; 11 nucleotides match TRBD1. Looked up from germline, CDR1 is SGHRS and CDR2 is YFSETQ. This CDR3 region has 20 residues. V shed 3 bases, J shed 2 bases, and the junction held 18 bases outside the gene matches. The CDR3 coding sequence is TGCGCCAGCAGCTCCACCCCATACCAGGGACAGGGGGTTCAGAACTATGGCTACACCTTC. Protein product: CASSSTPYQGQGVQNYGYTF.

This clonotype has just a few counts. The CDR3 is CASSQGPTGYGYTF. The CDR3 DNA is TGCGCCAGCAGCCAAGGGCCCACAGGCTATGGCTACACCTTC. The rearrangement links TRBV4-3 to TRBJ1-2; D perhaps matches TRBD1 (5 bases). CDR3 length: 14 residues. CDR1 is LGHNA and CDR2 is YSLEER in the germline V gene. Trimming left V 1 base short and J 4 bases short, with 10 bases between.

The V call is TRBV7-2, the J call TRBJ1-5, with D unresolved. Trimming left V 3 bases short and J 6 bases short, with 6 bases between. This CDR3 region has 12 residues. CDR1 is SGHTA, CDR2 FQGNSA, per germline. CDR3 sequence: CASSFVAQPQHF. The DNA of the CDR3 is TGTGCCAGCAGCTTCGTGGCTCAGCCCCAGCATTTT.

This clonotype was seen more than once but under ten times. This chain joins TRBV10-3 and TRBJ2-1; 9 bases are a match to TRBD2. The V gene end was trimmed by 3 bases and the J gene end by 6 bases; junction bases not matched to a gene: 6. CDR1 is ENHRY and CDR2 is SYGVKD in the germline V gene. This CDR3 spans 15 amino acids. The CDR3 protein is CAISEQAGGLNEQFF. As DNA, the CDR3 is TGTGCCATCAGTGAACAGGCGGGGGGGCTCAATGAGCAGTTCTTC.

This clonotype has just one count. The chain recombines TRBV20-1 with TRBJ2-3, with D unresolved. Trimming cost V 8 bases and J 3 bases, with 12 bases left between them. CDR3 length equals 12 residues. Germline loops: CDR1 DFQATT, CDR2 SNEGSKA (reference sequence). The CDR3 coding sequence is TGCAGTAGGGCCTACACTACAGATACGCAGTATTTT. Translated, it gives CSRAYTTDTQYF.

In this sample, this clonotype turned up many times. The chain has TRBV7-9 and TRBJ1-2, with a possible D match to TRBD1 (5 bases). Trimming removed 5 bases at V and 4 bases at J, with 20 bases between. This CDR3 is built from 16 residues. Germline-derived CDR1 and CDR2 are SEHNR and FQNEAQ (reference sequence). This CDR3 reads CASSDGAERFIYGYTF. The DNA of the CDR3 is TGTGCCAGCAGCGACGGGGCTGAGCGCTTTATCTATGGCTACACCTTC. The full variable domain, completed using reference TRBV7-9 and TRBJ1-2, is DTGVSQNPRHKITKRGQNVTFRCDPISEHNRLYWYRQTLGQGPEFLTYFQNEAQLEKSRLLSDRFSAERPKGSFSTLEIQRTEQGDSAMYLCASSDGAERFIYGYTFGSGTRLTVV.